What follows are 2 T cell receptor beta chains derived from one specimen sequenced in a study of blood T cell repertoires in COVID-19. Using immunoSEQ multiplex PCR, the repertoire was profiled, and TCRdb retains in-frame clones only, with some absent. The repertoire holds 250,000 to 350,000 clones, about 89% seen once, with around 7.8% in the top ten. Material: peripheral blood. The receptors stem from a woman in her fifties or sixties who had recovered from COVID-19.

The genes are TRBV19 and TRBJ1-2, with D possibly TRBD1 on 6 matching bases. This CDR3 comprises 15 residues. The germline V and J ends were trimmed by 3 bases and 4 bases, with 15 bases remaining between them. Germline assignment: CDR1 LNHDA and CDR2 SQIVND (reference sequence). CDR3 amino acids: CASSIEQGISYGYTF. For the CDR3, the DNA is TGTGCCAGTAGTATCGAGCAGGGGATCAGCTATGGCTACACCTTC.

J is TRBJ2-2 and V is TRBV7-2; 7 bases line up with TRBD1. Germline values: CDR1 SGHTA, CDR2 FQGNSA. The CDR3 contains 15 residues. V shed 1 base and J 8 bases; nucleotides not matched to a gene: 7. CDR3 in amino acids: CASSLGAGGEGELFF. CDR3 sequence (DNA): TGTGCCAGCAGCTTAGGGGCAGGGGGTGAAGGGGAGCTGTTTTTT. The complete variable domain, with remaining parts taken from reference TRBV7-2 and TRBJ2-2, reads GAGVSQSPSNKVTEKGKDVELRCDPISGHTALYWYRQSLGQGLEFLIYFQGNSAPDKSGLPSDRFSAERTGGSVSTLTIQRTQQEDSAVYLCASSLGAGGEGELFFGEGSRLTVL.